One and the same sample provided the 18 T cell receptor beta chains below, sequenced in a study of blood T cell repertoires in COVID-19. Here immunoSEQ multiplex PCR was the method, and the copy in TCRdb shows in-frame clones only, minus some. The repertoire holds about 200,000 clones, with roughly 86% as singletons. The sequenced sample consisted of PBMCs or T cells enriched from blood (not recorded which). The receptors come from a woman aged 35 to 49 in a cohort exposed to, infected with or recovered from COVID-19 (not recorded which).

This clone showed up just a few times. The chain links TRBV11-3 to TRBJ2-7; TRBD1 agrees at 8 bases. Germline V gene data show CDR1 as SGHNT and CDR2 as YENEEA. J was trimmed by 2 bases and V by 3 bases; bases with no gene match: 3. The CDR3 loop spans 14 amino acids. The CDR3 DNA reads TGTGCCAGCAGCTTCGCGACAGGGGCCTACGAGCAGTACTTC. Protein: CASSFATGAYEQYF.

J is TRBJ1-2 and V is TRBV28, with D possibly TRBD1 on 6 matching bases. This CDR3 region has 14 residues. V was cut by 8 bases and J by 1 base, with 14 bases left in between. Germline V gene lookup returns CDR1 MDHEN and CDR2 SYDVKM. DNA for the CDR3: TGTGCCAGCCTAAGTCAGGGGAGTAACTATGGCTACACCTTC. As protein: CASLSQGSNYGYTF.

This clone was seen only once. The chain is built from TRBV2 and TRBJ1-3, with no clear D. Germline V gene data show CDR1 as SNHLY and CDR2 as FYNNEI. The CDR3 sequence is 13 residues long. Trimming cost V 7 bases and J 2 bases, with 9 bases left between them. The CDR3 protein is CASNQIAGNTIYF. The CDR3 DNA reads as TGTGCCAGCAACCAGATCGCTGGAAACACCATATATTTT.

This chain connects TRBV28 to TRBJ1-1, with D hard to call. Germline CDR1 is MDHEN and CDR2 is SYDVKM. V was cut by 4 bases and J by 2 bases, with 8 bases left in between. The CDR3 runs 13 residues. CDR3 residues: CASSSAGNTEAFF. CDR3 DNA: TGTGCCAGCAGTTCTGCAGGAAACACTGAAGCTTTCTTT.

The rearrangement links TRBV15 to TRBJ1-1; D call uncertain. The CDR3 spans 12 residues. In germline, CDR1 is LNHNV, CDR2 YYDKDF (reference sequence). Trimming cost V 6 bases and J 8 bases, with 13 bases left between them. The CDR3 sequence: CATSPQRREAFF. The DNA for the CDR3 is TGTGCCACCAGTCCACAACGTCGAGAAGCTTTCTTT.

The CDR3 loop reads CASSAVATGTYEQYF. CDR3 in DNA: TGTGCCAGCAGCGCGGTAGCGACAGGGACCTACGAGCAGTACTTC. The chain carries TRBV11-3 and TRBJ2-7, with TRBD1 identical over 7 bases. This CDR3 is built from 15 residues. The V gene's germline CDR1 is SGHNT and CDR2 YENEEA. After removal of 5 bases from V and 2 bases from J, the junction contained 9 bases not matched to a gene.

V usage is TRBV5-4 and J usage is TRBJ1-1, with D unresolved. The CDR3 has 15 residues. Trimming removed 0 bases from V and 1 base from J, with 10 bases in between. The germline V gene encodes CDR1 SGHNT and CDR2 YYREEE (reference sequence). DNA for the CDR3: TGTGCCAGCAGCTTGGGAGTTGCCGAGAACACTGAAGCTTTCTTT. Its translation: CASSLGVAENTEAFF.

The V and J genes are TRBV11-2 and TRBJ2-1, with 7 nucleotides matching TRBD1. CDR3 length equals 12 residues. Germline CDR1 and CDR2: SGHAT and FQNNGV. The junction had 4 bases not matched to a gene; V was cut back by 5 bases and J by 9 bases. Written as DNA, the CDR3 is TGTGCCAGCAGCCGGGGACAGATTGAGCAGTTCTTC. It is translated as CASSRGQIEQFF.

The chain is built from TRBV19 and TRBJ1-5; no clear D gene. V gave up 5 bases and J gave up 0 bases, with 11 bases separating them. Germline V CDR1 and CDR2: LNHDA, SQIVND (reference sequence). This CDR3 is built from 15 residues. The CDR3 reads CASSWSAYSNQPQHF. In DNA, the CDR3 is TGTGCCAGTAGTTGGAGTGCCTATAGCAATCAGCCCCAGCATTTT.

The J gene is TRBJ2-7, the V gene TRBV5-4, with TRBD2 matching over 13 bases. The CDR3 has 16 amino acids. Germline V gene data show CDR1 as SGHNT and CDR2 as YYREEE (reference sequence). Germline trimming cut 3 bases from V and 4 bases from J; bases unmatched to any gene: 7. The CDR3 sequence is CASSSRTSGGKYEQYF. The CDR3 DNA sequence: TGTGCCAGCAGCTCTCGGACTAGCGGGGGAAAGTACGAGCAGTACTTC. Based on the CDR3 plus reference TRBV5-4 and TRBJ2-7, the full variable domain is ETGVTQSPTHLIKTRGQQVTLRCSSQSGHNTVSWYQQALGQGPQFIFQYYREEENGRGNFPPRFSGLQFPNYSSELNVNALELDDSALYLCASSSRTSGGKYEQYFGPGTRLTVT.

In this sample, this clone turned up once. This chain links TRBV4-1 with TRBJ2-1, with TRBD2 identical over 12 bases. Per the germline V gene, CDR1 is MGHRA and CDR2 is YSYEKL. This CDR3 region has 16 residues. V lost 0 bases to trimming and J lost 3 bases; unmatched junction nucleotides: 0. In DNA form, the CDR3 reads TGCGCCAGCAGCCAAGAGGGACTAGCGGGCTACAATGAGCAGTTCTTC. This translates into CASSQEGLAGYNEQFF.

The chain carries TRBV29-1 and TRBJ1-1, with unresolved D. The CDR3 contains 13 residues. The ends were cut back, 4 bases at V and 0 bases at J, with 9 bases in the middle. Germline CDR1 SQVTM, CDR2 ANQGSEA. CDR3 nucleotides: TGCAGCGTTGTCTGGGCCCTGAACACTGAAGCTTTCTTT. This encodes CSVVWALNTEAFF.

This clone was counted between two and nine times. The chain joins TRBV2 to TRBJ1-1; possibly TRBD1 for D (6 bases). The CDR3 is 14 residues long. CDR1 is SNHLY, CDR2 FYNNEI, per germline. The germline V and J ends were trimmed by 6 bases and 7 bases, with 18 bases remaining between them. The CDR3 here is CASSGGGTPGEAFF. Written as DNA, the CDR3 is TGTGCCAGCAGCGGAGGTGGGACACCCGGTGAAGCTTTCTTT.

This clone was counted once. V usage is TRBV7-9 and J usage is TRBJ2-7; 11 positions agree with TRBD1. The V gene's germline CDR1 is SEHNR and CDR2 FQNEAQ (reference sequence). This CDR3 has 15 residues. V lost 4 bases and J lost 4; bases outside the gene matches: 6. The chain's CDR3 is CASSYPGQGVYEQYF. CDR3 DNA: TGTGCCAGCAGCTATCCGGGACAGGGGGTTTACGAGCAGTACTTC.

This clone was recorded a few times. The chain has TRBV2 and TRBJ1-1; no clear D gene. This CDR3 is 11 amino acids long. V was cut by 8 bases and J by 0 bases, with 4 bases left in between. Germline CDR1 reads SNHLY; CDR2 reads FYNNEI. CDR3 nucleotides: TGTGCCAGCGGCATGAACACTGAAGCTTTCTTT. Encoded protein: CASGMNTEAFF.

The rearrangement joins TRBV6-1 to TRBJ2-7, with 7 bases fitting TRBD2. CDR1 is MNHNS, CDR2 SASEGT, per germline. This CDR3 is built from 15 residues. The V gene end was trimmed by 0 bases and the J gene end by 0 bases; junction bases not matched to a gene: 2. In nucleotides, the CDR3 is TGTGCCAGCAGTGAAGCCGCGGGGGTCTCCTACGAGCAGTACTTC. Amino acids: CASSEAAGVSYEQYF.

CDR3 sequence: CASSQGNSPGQPQHF. The CDR3 coding sequence is TGTGCCAGCAGCCAAGGTAACAGCCCCGGTCAGCCCCAGCATTTT. The genes are TRBV3-1 (or the pseudogene TRBV3-2) and TRBJ1-5; D uncertain. CDR3 length: 15 amino acids. V was pared by 1 base and J by 6 bases, with 13 bases between. Germline values: CDR1 LGHDT, CDR2 YNNKEL (reference sequence).

CDR3 DNA sequence: TGTGCCAGCAGCCCACGGGACAGGGCCACTGAAGCTTTCTTT. Protein: CASSPRDRATEAFF. The chain uses TRBV11-2 and TRBJ1-1, with TRBD1 identical over 9 bases. The CDR3 is made up of 14 amino acids. CDR1 SGHAT and CDR2 FQNNGV come from the germline V gene. Trimming cost V 5 bases and J 4 bases; bases outside gene matches: 5.